Listed below are T cell receptor beta chains from one sample, sequenced in a study of identifying expanded T cells in peripheral blood. Clones were sequenced by immunoSEQ multiplex PCR, and TCRdb holds only the in-frame ones, with some missing. The sample includes about 85,000 clones, about 89% seen only once; the top ten take around 2.8%. The specimen was blood. These receptors all stem from a person between 18 and 75 years old in good health. Both conserved end residues are part of each CDR3. The D gene is left open where the match is weak. A row's size may be missing; if present it is once, few, many or a size class.

d_call | j_call | v_call | clone_size | cdr3_nt | cdr3_aa
. | TRBJ2-7 | TRBV7-2 | . | TGTGCCAGCAGCGAGAGACAGACAGGCGAGCAGTACTTC | CASSERQTGEQYF
. | TRBJ1-3 | TRBV5-4 | . | TGTGCCAGCAGCTTGGGTGCAGGGCTAGTCTCTGGAAACACCATATATTTT | CASSLGAGLVSGNTIYF
. | TRBJ1-2 | TRBV28 | . | TGTGCCAGCAGTTTATTAAGTATTAACTATGGCTACACCTTC | CASSLLSINYGYTF
. | TRBJ2-7 | TRBV29-1 | . | TGCAGCGTTGTCAGGCAGGGCTCCGAGCAGTACTTC | CSVVRQGSEQYF
. | TRBJ1-1 | TRBV6-5 | . | TGTGCCAGCAGTTTTGGGGAGACCACTGAAGCTTTCTTT | CASSFGETTEAFF
TRBD2 | TRBJ2-5 | TRBV4-3 | . | TGCGCCAGCAGCCAAAAAGGGGCGGGGGGCCGGGAGACCCAGTACTTC | CASSQKGAGGRETQYF
TRBD1 | TRBJ2-5 | TRBV28 | once | TGTGCCAGCAGTCCCATCGGACAGGGGGGAGAGACCCAGTACTTC | CASSPIGQGGETQYF
. | TRBJ2-3 | TRBV5-4 | . | TGTGCCAGCAGCATCTCCGGGACTTGGGGAACGCAGTATTTT | CASSISGTWGTQYF
TRBD1 | TRBJ2-7 | TRBV6-5 | . | TGTGCCAGCAGTTCGCCGGGACAGGGATACGAGCAGTACTTC | CASSSPGQGYEQYF
TRBD1 | TRBJ2-4 | TRBV4-3 | . | TGCGCCAGCAGCCAAGATATCCCCGGACAGGGGGAGCCCAAAAACATTCAGTACTTC | CASSQDIPGQGEPKNIQYF
. | TRBJ2-1 | TRBV5-8 | once | TGTGCCAGCAGCTTGGTACTATTCGTGGACAATGAGCAGTTCTTC | CASSLVLFVDNEQFF
TRBD2 | TRBJ2-1 | TRBV30 | . | TGTGCCTGGAGTTTTGGGCTAGCGGGAGACAATGAGCAGTTCTTC | CAWSFGLAGDNEQFF